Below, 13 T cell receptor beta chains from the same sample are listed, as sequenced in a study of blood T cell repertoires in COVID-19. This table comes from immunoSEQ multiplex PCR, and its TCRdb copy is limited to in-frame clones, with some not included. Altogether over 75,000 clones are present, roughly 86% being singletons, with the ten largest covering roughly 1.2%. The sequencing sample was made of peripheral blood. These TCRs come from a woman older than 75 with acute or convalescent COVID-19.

Here the CDR3 DNA reads TGTGCCAGCACCCGGGATTTCGAATTCTACGAGCAGTACTTC. Its translation: CASTRDFEFYEQYF. The chain combines TRBV6-4 with TRBJ2-7; perhaps TRBD2 as D (5 bases). Trimming took off 7 bases at V and 3 bases at J, with 16 bases between the two ends. Germline V gene data show CDR1 as MRHNA and CDR2 as SNTAGT. CDR3 length: 14 amino acids.

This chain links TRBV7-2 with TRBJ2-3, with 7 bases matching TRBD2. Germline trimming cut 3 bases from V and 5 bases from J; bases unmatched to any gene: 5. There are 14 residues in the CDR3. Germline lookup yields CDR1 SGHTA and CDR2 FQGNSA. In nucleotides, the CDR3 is TGTGCCAGCAGCTTGAGACTAGCAGGAGATACGCAGTATTTT. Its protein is CASSLRLAGDTQYF.

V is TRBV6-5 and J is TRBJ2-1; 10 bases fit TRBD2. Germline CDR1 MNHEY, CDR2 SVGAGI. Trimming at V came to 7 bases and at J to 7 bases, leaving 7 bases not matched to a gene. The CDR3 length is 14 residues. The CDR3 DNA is TGTGCCAGCACCGATAGCGGGAGGCGGAATGAGCAGTTCTTC. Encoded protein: CASTDSGRRNEQFF.

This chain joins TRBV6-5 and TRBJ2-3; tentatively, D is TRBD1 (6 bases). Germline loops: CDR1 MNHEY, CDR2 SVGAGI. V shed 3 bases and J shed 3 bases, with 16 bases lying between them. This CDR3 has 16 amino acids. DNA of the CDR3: TGTGCCAGCAGTTATAAGGGAACAGGGCGGACAGATACGCAGTATTTT. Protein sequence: CASSYKGTGRTDTQYF.

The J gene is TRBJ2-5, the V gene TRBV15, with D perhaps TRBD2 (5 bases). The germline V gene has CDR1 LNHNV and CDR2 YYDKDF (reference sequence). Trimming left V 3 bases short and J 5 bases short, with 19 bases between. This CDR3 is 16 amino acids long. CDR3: CATSSSGLHVLETQYF. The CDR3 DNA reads TGTGCCACCAGCAGTTCCGGACTTCACGTTTTGGAGACCCAGTACTTC.

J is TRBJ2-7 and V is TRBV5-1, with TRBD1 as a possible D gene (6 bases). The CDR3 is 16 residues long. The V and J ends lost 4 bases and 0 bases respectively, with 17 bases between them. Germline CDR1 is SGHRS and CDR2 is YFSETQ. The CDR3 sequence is CASSTGHEKSSYEQYF. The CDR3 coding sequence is TGCGCCAGCAGCACGGGACACGAAAAGAGCTCCTACGAGCAGTACTTC. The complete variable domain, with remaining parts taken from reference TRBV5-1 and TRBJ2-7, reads KAGVTQTPRYLIKTRGQQVTLSCSPISGHRSVSWYQQTPGQGLQFLFEYFSETQRNKGNFPGRFSGRQFSNSRSEMNVSTLELGDSALYLCASSTGHEKSSYEQYFGPGTRLTVT.

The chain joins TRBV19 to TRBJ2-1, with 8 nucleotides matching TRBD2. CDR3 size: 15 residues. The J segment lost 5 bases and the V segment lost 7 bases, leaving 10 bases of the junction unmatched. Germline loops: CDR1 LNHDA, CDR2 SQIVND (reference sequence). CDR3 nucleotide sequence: TGTGCCAGTAATCCCACGGGACTAGGGAACAATGAGCAGTTCTTC. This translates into CASNPTGLGNNEQFF. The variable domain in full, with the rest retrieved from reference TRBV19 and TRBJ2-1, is DGGITQSPKYLFRKEGQNVTLSCEQNLNHDAMYWYRQDPGQGLRLIYYSQIVNDFQKGDIAEGYSVSREKKESFPLTVTSAQKNPTAFYLCASNPTGLGNNEQFFGPGTRLTVL.

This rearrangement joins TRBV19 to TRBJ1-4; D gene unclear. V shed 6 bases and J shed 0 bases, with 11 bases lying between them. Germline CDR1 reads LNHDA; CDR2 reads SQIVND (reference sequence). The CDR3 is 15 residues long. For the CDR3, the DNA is TGTGCCAGTAGGCTGAACGGTGCAACTAATGAAAAACTGTTTTTT. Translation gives CASRLNGATNEKLFF.

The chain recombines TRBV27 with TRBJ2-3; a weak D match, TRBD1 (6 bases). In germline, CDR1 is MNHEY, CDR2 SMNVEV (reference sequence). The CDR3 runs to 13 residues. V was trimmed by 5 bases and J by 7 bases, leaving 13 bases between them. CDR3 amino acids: CASSASQGYTQYF. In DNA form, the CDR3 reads TGTGCCAGCAGTGCCTCACAGGGATATACGCAGTATTTT.

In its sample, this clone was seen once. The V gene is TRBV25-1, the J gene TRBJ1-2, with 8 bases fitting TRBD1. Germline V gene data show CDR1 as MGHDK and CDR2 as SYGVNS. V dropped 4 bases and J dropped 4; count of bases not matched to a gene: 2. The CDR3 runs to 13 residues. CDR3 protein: CASSGTGPYGYTF. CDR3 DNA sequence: TGTGCCAGCAGTGGGACAGGGCCCTATGGCTACACCTTC.

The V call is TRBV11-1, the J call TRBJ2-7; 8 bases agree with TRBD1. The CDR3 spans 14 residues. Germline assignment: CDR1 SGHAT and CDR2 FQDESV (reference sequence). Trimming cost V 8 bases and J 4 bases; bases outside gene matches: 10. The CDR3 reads CASRPGTGSYEQYF. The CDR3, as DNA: TGTGCCAGCCGCCCCGGGACAGGATCTTACGAGCAGTACTTC.

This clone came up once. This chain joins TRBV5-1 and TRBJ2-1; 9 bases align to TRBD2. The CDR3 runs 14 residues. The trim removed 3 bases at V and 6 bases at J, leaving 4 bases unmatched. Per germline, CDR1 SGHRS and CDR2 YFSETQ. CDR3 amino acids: CASSSGTSPNEQFF. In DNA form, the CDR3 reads TGCGCCAGCAGCTCCGGGACTAGCCCCAATGAGCAGTTCTTC.

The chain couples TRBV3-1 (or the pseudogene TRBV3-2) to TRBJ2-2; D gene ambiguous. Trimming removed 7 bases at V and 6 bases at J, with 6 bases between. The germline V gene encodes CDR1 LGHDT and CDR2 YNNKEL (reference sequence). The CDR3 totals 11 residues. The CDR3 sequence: CASKAAGELFF. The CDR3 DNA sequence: TGTGCCAGCAAGGCGGCCGGGGAGCTGTTTTTT.